This T cell receptor (beta chain) was recorded in a study of OX40 agonist ivuxolimab in advanced cancers. This CDR3 is built from 14 residues. CDR1 and CDR2 (germline): SSHAT, FNYEAQ (reference sequence). General study points: What antigens the expanded peripheral T cells recognized was never established.

Remarks on this clone: Its target is unknown. One junction end does not reproduce the germline sequence, and a read error may be involved.

The table came from immunoSEQ multiplex PCR; TCRdb's copy has only in-frame clones and leaves some out. This sample has about 68,000 clones, with roughly 84% found just once. This TCR was recovered from an adult with an advanced solid tumor such as melanoma, head and neck, liver or kidney cancer. This rearrangement joins TRBV7-7 to TRBJ2-1, with a tentative D call TRBD1 (6 bases). The sequenced sample was CD4+ or CD8+ T cells sorted from blood, obtained in a trial of the OX40 agonist ivuxolimab. The CDR3 sequence: CASSFSDRRGEQFF. CDR3 nucleotide sequence: TGTGCTAGCAGCTTCTCGGACAGACGAGGTGAGCAGTTCTTC.